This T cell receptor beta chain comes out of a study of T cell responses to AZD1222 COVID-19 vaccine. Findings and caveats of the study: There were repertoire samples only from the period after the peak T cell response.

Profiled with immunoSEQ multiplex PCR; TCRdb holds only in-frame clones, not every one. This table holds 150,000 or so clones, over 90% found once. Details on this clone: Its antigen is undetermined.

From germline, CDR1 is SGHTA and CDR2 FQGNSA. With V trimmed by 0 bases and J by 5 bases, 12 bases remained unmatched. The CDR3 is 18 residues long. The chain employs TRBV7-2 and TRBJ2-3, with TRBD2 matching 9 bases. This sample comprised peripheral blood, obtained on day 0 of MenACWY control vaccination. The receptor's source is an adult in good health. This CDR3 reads CASSLAGISGGNGDTQYF. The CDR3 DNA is TGTGCCAGCAGCTTAGCGGGGATAAGCGGGGGGAATGGAGATACGCAGTATTTT.